This is a list of T cell receptor beta chains from one sample in a study of response to subunit inactivated influenza vaccine. TCRdb independently ran MiXCR on the RT-PCR reads; one entry per CDR3 protein. This table has around 500,000 distinct CDR3 sequences, over 9.5% appearing once. The starting material was PBMCs from blood, obtained around seven weeks after vaccination. The receptors come from a man between 45 and 60 years old who received an inactivated influenza vaccine. Each CDR3 is given with its conserved first and last residue. Each record gives: clone size, CDR3 length, V gene, D gene, J gene, CDR3 protein, CDR3 DNA. The D gene is left open where the match is weak. Size is omitted from some rows. Given values are once, few, many or a class for expanded clones.

-	13	TRBV25-1	TRBD2	TRBJ2-7	CASSGAGDYEQYF	TGTGCCAGCAGTGGTGCGGGGGACTACGAGCAGTACTTC
-	13	TRBV20-1	-	TRBJ1-4	CSARSGLNEKLFF	TGCAGTGCTAGATCAGGCCTTAATGAAAAACTGTTTTTT
few	14	TRBV6-1	-	TRBJ2-2	CASKAEMGPGELFF	TGTGCCAGCAAGGCCGAAATGGGCCCCGGGGAGCTGTTTTTT
-	11	TRBV6-5	-	TRBJ1-2	CASSAGGGYTF	TGTGCCAGCAGTGCCGGGGGGGGCTACACCTTC
-	13	TRBV5-1	-	TRBJ2-7	CASSGPNLAEQYF	TGCGCCAGCAGCGGACCAAACCTCGCCGAGCAGTACTTC
-	12	TRBV7-9	-	TRBJ1-6	CASGLLNSPLHF	TGTGCCAGCGGACTACTAAATTCACCCCTCCACTTT
many	14	TRBV5-1	-	TRBJ1-2	CASSNPEANYGYTF	TGCGCCAGCAGTAACCCGGAAGCTAACTATGGCTACACCTTC
many	13	TRBV20-1	TRBD1	TRBJ1-2	CSASAGQVYGYTF	TGCAGTGCTAGTGCGGGACAGGTATATGGCTACACCTTC
-	16	TRBV5-4	-	TRBJ1-5	CASSPFRPSSNQPQHF	TGTGCCAGCAGTCCCTTCCGACCTAGTAGCAATCAGCCCCAGCATTTT
-	17	TRBV10-3	-	TRBJ2-5	CAISESGVLAAQETQYF	TGTGCCATCAGTGAGTCGGGGGTGCTAGCCGCCCAAGAGACCCAGTACTTC
few	18	TRBV4-2	TRBD2	TRBJ2-7	CASSQEFLAGGPGYEQYF	TGTGCCAGCAGCCAAGAGTTTCTAGCGGGAGGGCCGGGGTACGAGCAGTACTTC
-	13	TRBV28	TRBD2	TRBJ2-7	CASSKGLAPEQYF	TGTGCCAGCAGTAAGGGACTAGCTCCCGAGCAGTACTTC
few	18	TRBV12-3/TRBV12-4	TRBD1	TRBJ1-5	CASSLAFDRGGRNQPQHF	TGTGCCAGCAGTTTAGCTTTTGACAGGGGTGGAAGAAATCAGCCCCAGCATTTT
-	18	TRBV5-1	TRBD1	TRBJ1-6	CASSTRTGGSPNNSPLHF	TGCGCCAGCAGCACCCGGACAGGGGGCTCCCCAAATAATTCACCCCTCCACTTT
few	16	TRBV27	-	TRBJ2-6	CASSFLVGSGANVLTF	TGTGCCAGCAGTTTCCTCGTGGGGTCTGGGGCCAACGTCCTGACTTTC
many	15	TRBV12-3/TRBV12-4	-	TRBJ2-7	CASSLAGVISYEQYF	TGTGCCAGCAGTTTAGCGGGAGTCATCTCCTACGAGCAGTACTTC
few	16	TRBV7-6	TRBD2	TRBJ2-3	CASSRTSGGSTDTQYF	TGTGCCAGCAGCAGGACTAGCGGGGGGTCCACAGATACGCAGTATTTT
few	15	TRBV9	-	TRBJ2-7	CASSVATGQTYEQYF	TGTGCCAGCAGCGTAGCTACCGGACAAACCTACGAGCAGTACTTC
-	15	TRBV15	-	TRBJ2-2	CATSLPGTGTGELFF	TGTGCCACCAGCCTCCCGGGAACGGGCACCGGGGAGCTGTTTTTT
-	16	TRBV24-1	TRBD1	TRBJ2-1	CATSVTGAGSYNEQFF	TGTGCCACCAGCGTCACAGGGGCGGGCTCCTACAATGAGCAGTTCTTC
few	14	TRBV12-5	TRBD1	TRBJ2-1	CASGRPDRDNEQFF	TGTGCTAGTGGACGCCCCGACAGGGACAATGAGCAGTTCTTC
many	14	TRBV7-2	-	TRBJ1-1	CASSLDGANTEAFF	TGTGCCAGCAGCTTAGATGGGGCGAACACTGAAGCTTTCTTT
many	14	TRBV5-6	-	TRBJ2-1	CASSLEAGRGEQFF	TGTGCCAGCAGCTTGGAGGCCGGAAGGGGTGAGCAGTTCTTC
few	14	TRBV29-1	-	TRBJ2-2	CSAWTGSNTGELFF	TGCAGCGCCTGGACTGGCTCGAACACCGGGGAGCTGTTTTTT
few	13	TRBV5-1	-	TRBJ2-5	CASTDGNQETQYF	TGCGCCAGCACGGACGGAAACCAAGAGACCCAGTACTTC
-	19	TRBV11-2	-	TRBJ2-1	CASSLVLPHRDPIGVEQFF	TGTGCCAGCAGCTTAGTCTTACCACACCGGGACCCTATCGGGGTTGAGCAGTTCTTC
few	15	TRBV28	-	TRBJ1-2	CASNLETTGAYGYTF	TGTGCCAGCAACCTTGAAACGACAGGAGCGTATGGCTACACCTTC
few	17	TRBV7-2	TRBD1	TRBJ1-5	CASSLARTGGGEQPQHF	TGTGCCAGCAGCTTAGCCCGGACAGGGGGCGGGGAACAGCCCCAGCATTTT
few	15	TRBV6-1	TRBD1	TRBJ1-3	CARKDRAAAGNTIYF	TGTGCCAGGAAGGACAGGGCGGCTGCTGGAAACACCATATATTTT
few	15	TRBV4-3	-	TRBJ1-4	CASSQEHATNEKLFF	TGCGCCAGCAGCCAAGAACATGCAACTAATGAAAAACTGTTTTTT
few	16	TRBV7-9	-	TRBJ2-7	CASSSSRDNPSYEQYF	TGTGCCAGCAGCTCTTCCAGGGACAACCCCTCCTACGAGCAGTACTTC
-	18	TRBV12-3/TRBV12-4	-	TRBJ2-1	CASSQAPGAYGSYNEQFF	TGTGCCAGCAGTCAGGCCCCAGGGGCCTACGGCTCCTACAATGAGCAGTTCTTC
many	15	TRBV6-5	-	TRBJ2-7	CASSYGRGRAYEQYF	TGTGCCAGCAGTTACGGTAGGGGGAGGGCTTACGAGCAGTACTTC
few	14	TRBV3-1	-	TRBJ2-5	CASSPEGRHETQYF	TGTGCCAGCAGCCCAGAAGGCAGGCATGAGACCCAGTACTTC
-	15	TRBV20-1	TRBD2	TRBJ2-2	CSARTGGGGTGELFF	TGCAGTGCTAGAACTGGCGGGGGGGGCACCGGGGAGCTGTTTTTT
-	16	TRBV2	TRBD2	TRBJ2-3	CASRTGLAGGTDTQYF	TGTGCCAGCAGAACGGGACTAGCGGGGGGGACAGATACGCAGTATTTT
few	13	TRBV30	-	TRBJ1-5	CAWSLESNQPQHF	TGTGCCTGGAGCCTCGAGAGCAATCAGCCCCAGCATTTT
-	15	TRBV28	TRBD1	TRBJ1-2	CASSSPSREGASYTF	TGTGCCAGCAGTTCCCCCTCTCGAGAGGGGGCGAGCTACACCTTC
few	14	TRBV7-9	-	TRBJ1-1	CASRAGANPLQAFF	TGTGCCAGCAGGGCCGGGGCAAACCCCCTGCAGGCTTTCTTT
few	15	TRBV7-2	-	TRBJ2-7	CASSSDREASREQYF	TGTGCCAGCAGCTCAGATCGGGAAGCCTCCCGCGAGCAGTACTTC
few	14	TRBV7-2	-	TRBJ2-7	CASIQSPQSYEQYF	TGTGCCAGCATCCAAAGTCCTCAATCCTACGAGCAGTACTTC
many	16	TRBV12-3/TRBV12-4	TRBD1	TRBJ2-1	CASSSLGQGKWNEQFF	TGTGCCAGCAGTTCGCTGGGACAGGGTAAATGGAATGAGCAGTTCTTC
few	14	TRBV24-1	-	TRBJ2-3	CATSGVQESDTQYF	TGTGCCACCAGTGGAGTGCAGGAGTCAGATACGCAGTATTTT
few	15	TRBV29-1	TRBD1	TRBJ2-3	CSVGQGDGGTDTQYF	TGCAGCGTTGGTCAGGGGGATGGGGGCACAGATACGCAGTATTTT
-	15	TRBV6-1	TRBD1	TRBJ1-4	CASSTGGSTNEKLFF	TGTGCCAGCAGTACAGGGGGCTCGACTAATGAAAAACTGTTTTTT
many	16	TRBV6-1	TRBD1	TRBJ2-1	CASRRPPGQGGNEQFF	TGTGCCAGCAGGCGACCTCCGGGACAGGGGGGGAATGAGCAGTTCTTC